Listed below are T cell receptor beta chains from one sample, sequenced in a study of molecular identifiers for immune sequencing clone quantification. Using its own MiXCR run on the PCR reads, TCRdb lists one record per CDR3 protein. The profile covers some 40,000 distinct CDR3 sequences, with about a fifth appearing a single time and under 8.5% taken by the ten largest. Specimen: naive CD8+ T cells from blood, with Jurkat cell RNA spiked in. The receptors here all came from a human donor in good health. Some libraries in this study had Jurkat cell RNA spiked in. Each CDR3 is given without its conserved first and last residue. The order of the fields is J gene, V gene, CDR3 protein.

J: TRBJ2-3
V: TRBV12-3/TRBV12-4
CDR3: ASRPRDRDRSSTDTQY

J: TRBJ2-7
V: TRBV29-1
CDR3: SVEDPGTGTPYEQY

J: TRBJ2-1
V: TRBV2
CDR3: ASSGTGTSGVYNEQF

J: TRBJ2-1
V: TRBV29-1
CDR3: SVEGGRSASYNEQF

J: TRBJ2-7
V: TRBV29-1
CDR3: SVEGGTSYEQY

J: TRBJ2-1
V: TRBV27
CDR3: ASSLVGGAFNEQF

J: TRBJ1-2
V: TRBV12-3/TRBV12-4
CDR3: ASSFAIFRANYGYT

J: TRBJ2-1
V: TRBV6-6
CDR3: ASSPTGEYNEQF

J: TRBJ1-2
V: TRBV13
CDR3: ASSPGQGVVYGYT

J: TRBJ2-1
V: TRBV6-5
CDR3: ASSLYNEQF

J: TRBJ2-2
V: TRBV27
CDR3: ASSLYLNTGELF

J: TRBJ2-7
V: TRBV11-2
CDR3: ASTGDRSYEQY